These 8 T cell receptor beta chains originate from one sample sequenced in a study of metastatic and nonmetastatic thyroid tumors. Through MiXCR, TCRdb re-clonotyped the PCR reads. The table shows about 28,000 clones, with roughly 15% occurring only once. Thyroid surgery had not been preceded by any treatment in any patient. The sequenced material came from blood. Every receptor here comes from a female donor with papillary thyroid cancer or a benign thyroid nodule (not recorded which). Some clones in this sample may be carry-over from other donors' samples.

Notes on this clone: Other DNA sequences from this sample encode an identical CDR3 as well. The V gene is TRBV12-3 or TRBV12-4, the J gene TRBJ1-5, with TRBD1 identical over 7 bases. V lost 4 bases, J lost 6 bases, and 6 bases stayed unmatched. CDR3 length: 14 amino acids. CDR3 loop: CASSSPQGGQPQHF. The CDR3 DNA reads as TGTGCCAGCAGTTCTCCCCAGGGGGGTCAGCCCCAGCATTTT.

V and J are TRBV28 and TRBJ2-7; 8 bases are shared with TRBD2. Per the germline V gene, CDR1 is MDHEN and CDR2 is SYDVKM. The V gene end was trimmed by 6 bases and the J gene end by 6 bases; junction bases not matched to a gene: 10. There are 14 residues in the CDR3. The CDR3 region has the DNA TGTGCCAGCAGGCAGGGACTAGTTCTTCCCGAGCAGTACTTC. It specifies CASRQGLVLPEQYF.

This clone was seen repeatedly, ten times or more. The same CDR3 can be traced to other DNA sequences in this sample. The rearrangement joins TRBV5-1 to TRBJ2-1; 7 bases line up with TRBD1. This CDR3 has 14 residues. Looked up from germline, CDR1 is SGHRS and CDR2 is YFSETQ. After removal of 4 bases from V and 7 bases from J, the junction contained 8 bases not matched to a gene. The CDR3 DNA reads as TGCGCCAGCAGCCACGGGACAGCGAATAATGAGCAGTTCTTC. This codes for CASSHGTANNEQFF.

V gene TRBV30 combines with J gene TRBJ1-5, with unresolved D. The CDR3 spans 13 residues. Germline CDR1 is GTSNPN and CDR2 is SVGIG (reference sequence). Trimming removed 1 base from V and 3 bases from J, with 7 bases in between. CDR3 in DNA: TGTGCCTGGAGTGAGTGGTTCAATCAGCCCCAGCATTTT. As protein: CAWSEWFNQPQHF.

The gene calls are TRBV27 and TRBJ2-5; D not resolved. The CDR3 consists of 13 residues. Per the germline V gene, CDR1 is MNHEY and CDR2 is SMNVEV (reference sequence). V was pared by 3 bases and J by 2 bases, with 7 bases between. The CDR3 DNA reads TGTGCCAGCAGTTTCCCCGATCAAGAGACCCAGTACTTC. Protein sequence: CASSFPDQETQYF.

This clone counts as medium-sized. The chain links TRBV28 to TRBJ2-1; TRBD2 agrees at 9 bases. Germline loops: CDR1 MDHEN, CDR2 SYDVKM. V shed 7 bases, J shed 4 bases, and the junction held 5 bases outside the gene matches. The CDR3 length is 14 residues. CDR3 protein: CASNSGGAYNEQFF. The CDR3, as DNA: TGTGCCAGCAATAGCGGGGGTGCATACAATGAGCAGTTCTTC.

This clone appeared a few times. A read error may produce the germline difference seen at one junction end. This chain's CDR3 is CAGNVDRASPPHF. The CDR3 nucleotides are TGTGCCGGGAACGTGGACAGGGCATCACCCCCCCACTTT. The rearrangement uses TRBV6-1 and TRBJ1-6; 8 bases are a match to TRBD1. In germline, CDR1 is MNHNS, CDR2 SASEGT. This CDR3 has 13 amino acids.

The gene calls are TRBV7-8 and TRBJ2-7, with D possibly being TRBD1 (6 bases). CDR1 and CDR2 from the germline V gene are SGHVS and FQNEAQ. V lost 6 bases and J lost 2, with 11 bases in between. The CDR3 extends over 13 amino acids. DNA of the CDR3: TGTGCCAGCAGGGGAGCAGGGGCCTACGAGCAGTACTTC. Translating it yields CASRGAGAYEQYF.